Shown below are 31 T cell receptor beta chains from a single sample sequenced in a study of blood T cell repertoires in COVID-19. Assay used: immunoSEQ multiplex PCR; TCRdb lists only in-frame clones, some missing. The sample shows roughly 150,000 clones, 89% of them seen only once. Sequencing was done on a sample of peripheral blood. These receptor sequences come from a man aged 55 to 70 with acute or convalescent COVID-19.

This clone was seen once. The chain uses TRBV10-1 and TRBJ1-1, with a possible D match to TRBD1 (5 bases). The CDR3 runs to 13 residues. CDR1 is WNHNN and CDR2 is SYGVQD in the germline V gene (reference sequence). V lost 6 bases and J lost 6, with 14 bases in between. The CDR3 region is CASSADRRAEAFF. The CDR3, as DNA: TGCGCCAGCAGCGCAGACAGACGCGCTGAAGCTTTCTTT.

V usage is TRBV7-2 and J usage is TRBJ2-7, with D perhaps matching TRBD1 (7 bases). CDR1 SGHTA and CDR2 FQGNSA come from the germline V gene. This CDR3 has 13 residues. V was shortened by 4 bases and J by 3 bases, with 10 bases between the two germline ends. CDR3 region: CASSYRGGYEQYF. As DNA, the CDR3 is TGTGCCAGCAGCTACAGGGGAGGCTACGAGCAGTACTTC.

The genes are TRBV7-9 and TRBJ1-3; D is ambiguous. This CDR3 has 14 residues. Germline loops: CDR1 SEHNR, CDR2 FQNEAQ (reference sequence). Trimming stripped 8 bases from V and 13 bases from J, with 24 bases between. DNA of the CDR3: TGTGCCAGCGACTTTGAGGAACATCGCGGCCTTATATATTTT. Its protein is CASDFEEHRGLIYF.

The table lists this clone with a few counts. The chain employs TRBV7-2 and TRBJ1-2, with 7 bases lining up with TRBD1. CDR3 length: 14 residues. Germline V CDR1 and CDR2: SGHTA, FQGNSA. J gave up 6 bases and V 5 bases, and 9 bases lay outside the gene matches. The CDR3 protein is CASSPGQGENGYTF. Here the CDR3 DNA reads TGTGCCAGCAGCCCAGGCCAGGGGGAGAATGGCTACACCTTC.

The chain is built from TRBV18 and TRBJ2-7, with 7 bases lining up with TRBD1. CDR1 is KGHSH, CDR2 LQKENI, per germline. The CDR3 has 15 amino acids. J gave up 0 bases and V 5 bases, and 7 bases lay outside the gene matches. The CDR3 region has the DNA TGTGCCAGCTCAGTGGGACAGACGAACTCCTACGAGCAGTACTTC. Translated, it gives CASSVGQTNSYEQYF.

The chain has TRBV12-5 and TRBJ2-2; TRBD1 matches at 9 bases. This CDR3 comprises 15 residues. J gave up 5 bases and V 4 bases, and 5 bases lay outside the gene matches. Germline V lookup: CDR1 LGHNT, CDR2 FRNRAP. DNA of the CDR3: TGTGCTAGTGGTTCGGGACAGGGTTTAACCGGGGAGCTGTTTTTT. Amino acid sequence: CASGSGQGLTGELFF.

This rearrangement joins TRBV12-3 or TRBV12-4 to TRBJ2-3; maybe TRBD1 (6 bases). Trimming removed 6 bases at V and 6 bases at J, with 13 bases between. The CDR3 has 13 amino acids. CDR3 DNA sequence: TGTGCCAGCAGGAACACAGGGTTCGATACGCAGTATTTT. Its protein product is CASRNTGFDTQYF.

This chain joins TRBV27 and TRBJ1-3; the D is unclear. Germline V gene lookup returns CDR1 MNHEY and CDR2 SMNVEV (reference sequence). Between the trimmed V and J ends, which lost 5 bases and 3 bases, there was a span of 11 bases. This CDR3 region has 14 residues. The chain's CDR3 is CASSTRRSGNTIYF. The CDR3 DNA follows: TGTGCCAGCAGTACCAGGCGTAGTGGAAACACCATATATTTT.

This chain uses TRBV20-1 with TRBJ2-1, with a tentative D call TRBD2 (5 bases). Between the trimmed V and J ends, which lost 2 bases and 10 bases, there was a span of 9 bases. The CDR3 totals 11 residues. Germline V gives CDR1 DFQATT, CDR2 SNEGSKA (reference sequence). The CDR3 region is CSARSGHEQFF. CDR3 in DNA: TGCAGTGCTAGAAGCGGTCACGAGCAGTTCTTC.

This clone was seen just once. CDR3 in amino acids: CASGRVPREKLFF. The CDR3 DNA is TGTGCCAGTGGCAGGGTCCCTCGTGAAAAACTGTTTTTT. The chain couples TRBV2 to TRBJ1-4; D possibly corresponds to TRBD1 (5 bases). V was pared by 9 bases and J by 7 bases, with 15 bases between. The germline V gene has CDR1 SNHLY and CDR2 FYNNEI. The CDR3 extends over 13 amino acids.

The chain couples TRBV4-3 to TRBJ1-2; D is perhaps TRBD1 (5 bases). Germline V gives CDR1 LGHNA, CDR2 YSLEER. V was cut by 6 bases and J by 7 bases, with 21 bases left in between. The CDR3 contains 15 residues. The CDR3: CASSSRIRAMTGYTF. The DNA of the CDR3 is TGCGCCAGCAGTTCAAGAATCAGGGCGATGACTGGCTACACCTTC.

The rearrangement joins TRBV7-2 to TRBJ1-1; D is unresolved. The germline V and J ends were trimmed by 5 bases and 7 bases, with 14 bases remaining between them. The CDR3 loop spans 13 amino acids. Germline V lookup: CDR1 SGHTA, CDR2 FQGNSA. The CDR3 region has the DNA TGTGCCAGCAGCGCCCGGGAGCTAATTGAAGCTTTCTTT. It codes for CASSARELIEAFF.

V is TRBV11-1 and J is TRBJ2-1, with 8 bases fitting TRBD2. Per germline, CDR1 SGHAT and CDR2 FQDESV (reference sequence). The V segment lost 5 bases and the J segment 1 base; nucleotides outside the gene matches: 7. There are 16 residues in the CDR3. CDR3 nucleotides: TGTGCCAGCAGCACACTAGCGGCTAGGTCCTACAATGAGCAGTTCTTC. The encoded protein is CASSTLAARSYNEQFF.

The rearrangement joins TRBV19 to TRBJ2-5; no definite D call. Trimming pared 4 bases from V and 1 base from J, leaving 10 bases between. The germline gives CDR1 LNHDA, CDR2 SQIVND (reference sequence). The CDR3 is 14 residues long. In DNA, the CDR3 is TGTGCCAGTAGTAGACAACTGATCCAAGAGACCCAGTACTTC. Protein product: CASSRQLIQETQYF.

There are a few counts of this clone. CDR3: CASSSRYRGLEGYTF. CDR3 nucleotides: TGTGCCAGCAGCTCGCGCTACAGGGGATTAGAAGGCTACACCTTC. The V and J genes are TRBV7-9 and TRBJ1-2, with 7 bases lining up with TRBD1. After removal of 4 bases from V and 8 bases from J, the junction contained 13 bases not matched to a gene. CDR1 is SEHNR and CDR2 is FQNEAQ in the germline V gene (reference sequence). The CDR3 covers 15 residues.

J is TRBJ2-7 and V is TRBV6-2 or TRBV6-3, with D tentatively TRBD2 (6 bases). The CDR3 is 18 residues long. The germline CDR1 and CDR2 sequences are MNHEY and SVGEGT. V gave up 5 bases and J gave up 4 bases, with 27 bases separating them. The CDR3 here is CASSTGRAGGASIYEQYF. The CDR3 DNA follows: TGTGCCAGCAGTACCGGCAGGGCTGGAGGGGCTTCGATATACGAGCAGTACTTC.

CDR3 nucleotides: TGTGCCACCAGTGATCGGACAGGACGAAATGGAAATGAGCAGTTCTTC. Amino acid sequence: CATSDRTGRNGNEQFF. This chain connects TRBV24-1 to TRBJ2-1; 7 positions match TRBD1. J was trimmed by 7 bases and V by 3 bases; bases with no gene match: 11. The CDR3 runs 16 residues. Per the germline V gene, CDR1 is KGHDR and CDR2 is SFDVKD.

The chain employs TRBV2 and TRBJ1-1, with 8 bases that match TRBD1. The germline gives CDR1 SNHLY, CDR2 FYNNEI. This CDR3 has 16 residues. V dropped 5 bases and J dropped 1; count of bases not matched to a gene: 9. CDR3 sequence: CASSRKIDRGNTEAFF. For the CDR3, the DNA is TGTGCCAGCAGTCGGAAGATCGACAGGGGGAACACTGAAGCTTTCTTT.

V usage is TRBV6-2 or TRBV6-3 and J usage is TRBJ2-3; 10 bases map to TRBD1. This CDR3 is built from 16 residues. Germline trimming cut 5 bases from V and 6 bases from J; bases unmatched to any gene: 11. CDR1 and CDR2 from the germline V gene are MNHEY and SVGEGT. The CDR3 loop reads CASSKIRDRGRDTQYF. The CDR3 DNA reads TGTGCCAGCAGTAAAATCCGGGACAGGGGCCGTGATACGCAGTATTTT.

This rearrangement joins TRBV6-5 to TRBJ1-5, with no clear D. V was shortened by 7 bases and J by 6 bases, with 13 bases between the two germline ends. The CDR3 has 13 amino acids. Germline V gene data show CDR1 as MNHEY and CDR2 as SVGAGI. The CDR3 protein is CASKAGSGQPQHF. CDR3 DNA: TGTGCCAGCAAGGCGGGGTCGGGTCAGCCCCAGCATTTT.

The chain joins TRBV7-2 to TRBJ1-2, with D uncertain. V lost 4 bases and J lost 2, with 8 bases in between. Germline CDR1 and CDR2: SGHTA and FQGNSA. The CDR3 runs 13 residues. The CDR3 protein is CASSYDENYGYTF. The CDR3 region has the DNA TGTGCCAGCAGCTACGATGAGAACTATGGCTACACCTTC.

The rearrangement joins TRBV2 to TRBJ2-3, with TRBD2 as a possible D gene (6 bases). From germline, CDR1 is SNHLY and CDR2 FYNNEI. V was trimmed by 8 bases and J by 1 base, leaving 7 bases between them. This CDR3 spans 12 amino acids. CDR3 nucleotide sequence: TGTGCCAGCGGCGGGGGCACAGATACGCAGTATTTT. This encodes CASGGGTDTQYF. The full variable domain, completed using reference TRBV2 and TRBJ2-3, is EPEVTQTPSHQVTQMGQEVILRCVPISNHLYFYWYRQILGQKVEFLVSFYNNEISEKSEIFDDQFSVERPDGSNFTLKIRSTKLEDSAMYFCASGGGTDTQYFGPGTRLTVL.

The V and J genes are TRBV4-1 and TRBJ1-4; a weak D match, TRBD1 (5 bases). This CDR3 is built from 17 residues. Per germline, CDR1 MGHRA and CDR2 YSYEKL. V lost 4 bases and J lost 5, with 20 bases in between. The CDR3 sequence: CASSPHQSTAKNEKLFF. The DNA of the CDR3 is TGCGCCAGCAGCCCCCACCAATCGACAGCAAAGAATGAAAAACTGTTTTTT.

The CDR3 coding sequence is TGCAGCGTTGGGTACAGGATCTCTGGGGCCAACGTCCTGACTTTC. Residues: CSVGYRISGANVLTF. V is TRBV29-1 and J is TRBJ2-6; TRBD1 might be the D (5 bases). Trimming pared 4 bases from V and 0 bases from J, leaving 10 bases between. In germline, CDR1 is SQVTM, CDR2 ANQGSEA. This CDR3 has 15 amino acids.

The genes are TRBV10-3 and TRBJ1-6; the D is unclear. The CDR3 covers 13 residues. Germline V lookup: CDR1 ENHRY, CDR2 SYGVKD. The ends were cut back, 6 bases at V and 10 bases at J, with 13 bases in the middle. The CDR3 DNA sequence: TGTGCCATCAGGATTGGAGATATGTCACCCCTCCACTTT. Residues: CAIRIGDMSPLHF.

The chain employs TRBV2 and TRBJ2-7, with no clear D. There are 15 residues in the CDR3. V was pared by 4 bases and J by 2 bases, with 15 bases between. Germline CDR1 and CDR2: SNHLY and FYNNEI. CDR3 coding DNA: TGTGCCAGCAGTGGGTCGGCAGGCGAAACCTACGAGCAGTACTTC. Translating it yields CASSGSAGETYEQYF.

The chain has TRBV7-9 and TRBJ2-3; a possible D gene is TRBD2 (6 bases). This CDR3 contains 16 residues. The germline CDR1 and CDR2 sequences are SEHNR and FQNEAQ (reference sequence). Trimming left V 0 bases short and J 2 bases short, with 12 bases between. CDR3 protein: CASSLATGTSTDTQYF. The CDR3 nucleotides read TGTGCCAGCAGCTTAGCGACCGGGACTTCCACAGATACGCAGTATTTT. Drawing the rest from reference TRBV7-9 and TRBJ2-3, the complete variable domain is DTGVSQNPRHKITKRGQNVTFRCDPISEHNRLYWYRQTLGQGPEFLTYFQNEAQLEKSRLLSDRFSAERPKGSFSTLEIQRTEQGDSAMYLCASSLATGTSTDTQYFGPGTRLTVL.

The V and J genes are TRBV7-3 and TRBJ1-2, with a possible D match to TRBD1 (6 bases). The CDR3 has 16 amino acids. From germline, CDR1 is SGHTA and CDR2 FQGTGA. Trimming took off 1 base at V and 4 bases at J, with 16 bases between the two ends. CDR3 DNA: TGTGCCAGCAGCTTAAGTGGGGGCACGGGTTCCTATGGCTACACCTTC. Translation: CASSLSGGTGSYGYTF.

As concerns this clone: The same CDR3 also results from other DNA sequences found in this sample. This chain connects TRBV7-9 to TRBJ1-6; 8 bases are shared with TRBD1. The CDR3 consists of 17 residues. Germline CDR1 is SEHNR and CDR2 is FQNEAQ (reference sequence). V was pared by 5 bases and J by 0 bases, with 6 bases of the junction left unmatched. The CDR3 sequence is CASSPRTGSSYNSPLHF. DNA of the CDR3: TGTGCCAGCAGCCCCCGGACAGGGAGCTCCTATAATTCACCCCTCCACTTT.

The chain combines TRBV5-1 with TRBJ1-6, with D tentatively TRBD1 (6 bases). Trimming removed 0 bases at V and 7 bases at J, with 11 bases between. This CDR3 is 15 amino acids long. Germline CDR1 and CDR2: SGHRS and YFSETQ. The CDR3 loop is CASSLGRQENSPLHF. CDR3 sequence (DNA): TGCGCCAGCAGCTTGGGACGACAGGAGAATTCACCCCTCCACTTT.

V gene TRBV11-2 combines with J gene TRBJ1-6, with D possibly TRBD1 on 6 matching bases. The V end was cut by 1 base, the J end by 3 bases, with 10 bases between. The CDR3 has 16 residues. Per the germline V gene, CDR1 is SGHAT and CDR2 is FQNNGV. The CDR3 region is CASSLVQGFYNSPLHF. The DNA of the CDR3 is TGTGCCAGCAGCTTAGTGCAGGGGTTCTATAATTCACCCCTCCACTTT.